These T cell receptor beta chains were read from a single sample in a study of cytotoxic CD8 clonotypes in ibrutinib-treated CLL. Only in-frame clones appear in the TCRdb table, and some are missing; sequencing was by immunoSEQ multiplex PCR. The sample lists approximately 350,000 clones; over 60% were seen once. The sequenced sample was PBMCs, obtained after 36 months of ibrutinib treatment. These receptors all stem from a human donor with chronic lymphocytic leukemia. Each CDR3 is given with its conserved first and last residue. D genes are given only for firm matches. A clone size is listed for some rows: how often the clone was seen (once, few, many), or a class if it is expanded.

j_gene: TRBJ2-7
abundance: NA
v_gene: TRBV9
d_gene: NA
CDR3aa: CASSVGGWSEQYF
CDR3nt: TGTGCCAGCAGCGTAGGCGGGTGGTCCGAGCAGTACTTC

j_gene: TRBJ2-5
abundance: NA
v_gene: TRBV5-1
d_gene: NA
CDR3aa: CASSLAGYFGETQYF
CDR3nt: TGCGCCAGCAGCTTGGCGGGCTACTTCGGGGAGACCCAGTACTTC

j_gene: TRBJ2-7
abundance: NA
v_gene: TRBV27
d_gene: NA
CDR3aa: CASSLSWEAASYEQYF
CDR3nt: TGTGCCAGCAGTTTATCCTGGGAAGCAGCCTCCTACGAGCAGTACTTC

j_gene: TRBJ2-7
abundance: NA
v_gene: TRBV4-3
d_gene: TRBD2
CDR3aa: CASSPIAGSTYEQYF
CDR3nt: TGCGCCAGCAGCCCGATAGCGGGATCAACCTACGAGCAGTACTTC

j_gene: TRBJ2-7
abundance: NA
v_gene: TRBV18
d_gene: NA
CDR3aa: CASSPTGFYEQYF
CDR3nt: TGTGCCAGCTCACCGACGGGTTTCTACGAGCAGTACTTC

j_gene: TRBJ2-7
abundance: NA
v_gene: TRBV2
d_gene: NA
CDR3aa: CASTGGTPSYEQYF
CDR3nt: TGTGCCAGCACCGGAGGGACACCTTCCTACGAGCAGTACTTC

j_gene: TRBJ2-3
abundance: NA
v_gene: TRBV19
d_gene: NA
CDR3aa: CASSIFDGYGTQYF
CDR3nt: TGTGCCAGTAGTATTTTCGACGGTTACGGAACGCAGTATTTT

j_gene: TRBJ2-2
abundance: NA
v_gene: TRBV23-1
d_gene: TRBD1
CDR3aa: CASTSNAGTGLPGELFF
CDR3nt: TGCGCCAGCACCTCCAATGCCGGGACAGGGTTGCCCGGGGAGCTGTTTTTT

j_gene: TRBJ2-1
abundance: NA
v_gene: TRBV4-1
d_gene: NA
CDR3aa: CASSQGWWNEQFF
CDR3nt: TGCGCCAGCAGCCAAGGATGGTGGAATGAGCAGTTCTTC

j_gene: TRBJ2-2
abundance: NA
v_gene: TRBV10-3
d_gene: NA
CDR3aa: CAISDGTAAGELFF
CDR3nt: TGTGCCATCAGTGACGGGACTGCCGCCGGGGAGCTGTTTTTT

j_gene: TRBJ1-3
abundance: NA
v_gene: TRBV2
d_gene: TRBD1
CDR3aa: CASSETDREDTIYF
CDR3nt: TGTGCCAGCAGTGAAACAGACAGGGAGGACACCATATATTTT

j_gene: TRBJ2-5
abundance: NA
v_gene: TRBV11-3
d_gene: NA
CDR3aa: CASSLGDRAGETQYF
CDR3nt: TGTGCCAGCAGCTTAGGAGACCGGGCGGGGGAGACCCAGTACTTC

j_gene: TRBJ2-7
abundance: NA
v_gene: TRBV5-1
d_gene: NA
CDR3aa: CASSLVSGSYEQYF
CDR3nt: TGCGCCAGCAGCTTGGTAAGCGGTTCCTACGAGCAGTACTTC

j_gene: TRBJ2-7
abundance: NA
v_gene: TRBV5-1
d_gene: NA
CDR3aa: CASRLGMSYEQYF
CDR3nt: TGCGCCAGCAGGTTGGGGATGAGTTACGAGCAGTACTTC

j_gene: TRBJ1-2
abundance: NA
v_gene: TRBV27
d_gene: NA
CDR3aa: CASSFGQGSDGYTF
CDR3nt: TGTGCCAGCAGTTTTGGGCAGGGGAGCGATGGCTACACCTTC

j_gene: TRBJ1-2
abundance: NA
v_gene: TRBV6-5
d_gene: NA
CDR3aa: CASSYLLGGYGYTF
CDR3nt: TGTGCCAGCAGTTACCTTTTGGGGGGCTATGGCTACACCTTC

j_gene: TRBJ1-5
abundance: few
v_gene: TRBV5-1
d_gene: TRBD1
CDR3aa: CASSLEGTDSNQPQHF
CDR3nt: TGCGCCAGCAGCTTGGAAGGGACAGATAGCAATCAGCCCCAGCATTTT

j_gene: TRBJ1-1
abundance: NA
v_gene: TRBV20-1
d_gene: NA
CDR3aa: CSATGDTEAFF
CDR3nt: TGCAGTGCTACAGGGGACACTGAAGCTTTCTTT

j_gene: TRBJ2-1
abundance: few
v_gene: TRBV20-1
d_gene: NA
CDR3aa: CSATSTEKQFF
CDR3nt: TGCAGTGCTACCTCGACCGAGAAGCAGTTCTTC

j_gene: TRBJ2-7
abundance: NA
v_gene: TRBV7-8
d_gene: NA
CDR3aa: CASSLDMGLEQYF
CDR3nt: TGTGCCAGCAGCTTGGACATGGGTCTGGAGCAGTACTTC

j_gene: TRBJ2-1
abundance: NA
v_gene: TRBV7-2
d_gene: TRBD1
CDR3aa: CASSSGTGNYNEQFF
CDR3nt: TGTGCCAGCAGTTCCGGGACAGGGAACTACAATGAGCAGTTCTTC

j_gene: TRBJ2-3
abundance: NA
v_gene: TRBV29-1
d_gene: NA
CDR3aa: CSVAILGEKGGPDTQYF
CDR3nt: TGCAGCGTTGCGATACTGGGGGAAAAGGGCGGTCCAGATACGCAGTATTTT

j_gene: TRBJ1-5
abundance: NA
v_gene: TRBV7-9
d_gene: TRBD1
CDR3aa: CASSQGGQPQHF
CDR3nt: TGTGCCAGCAGCCAGGGGGGTCAGCCCCAGCATTTT

j_gene: TRBJ1-2
abundance: NA
v_gene: TRBV11-2
d_gene: NA
CDR3aa: CASSARWASYGYTF
CDR3nt: TGTGCCAGCAGCGCCCGGTGGGCGAGCTATGGCTACACCTTC

j_gene: TRBJ2-6
abundance: NA
v_gene: TRBV28
d_gene: NA
CDR3aa: CASRRFIGANVLTF
CDR3nt: TGTGCCAGCAGACGATTCATTGGGGCCAACGTCCTGACTTTC

j_gene: TRBJ2-5
abundance: NA
v_gene: TRBV20-1
d_gene: NA
CDR3aa: CSANTQETQYF
CDR3nt: TGCAGTGCTAATACTCAAGAGACCCAGTACTTC

j_gene: TRBJ1-2
abundance: NA
v_gene: TRBV10-3
d_gene: NA
CDR3aa: CAISGGDPNLLGYTF
CDR3nt: TGTGCCATCTCCGGGGGGGACCCGAACCTCCTTGGCTACACCTTC

j_gene: TRBJ2-7
abundance: NA
v_gene: TRBV15
d_gene: NA
CDR3aa: CATSRDTDFSEQYF
CDR3nt: TGTGCCACCAGCAGAGATACGGACTTTTCCGAGCAGTACTTC

j_gene: TRBJ2-1
abundance: NA
v_gene: TRBV25-1
d_gene: TRBD1
CDR3aa: CASSELQGLYNEQFF
CDR3nt: TGTGCCAGCAGTGAATTACAGGGGCTCTACAATGAGCAGTTCTTC

j_gene: TRBJ1-2
abundance: few
v_gene: TRBV4-1
d_gene: NA
CDR3aa: CASSQPGLSYGYTF
CDR3nt: TGCGCCAGCAGCCAACCAGGGTTGAGCTATGGCTACACCTTC

j_gene: TRBJ2-7
abundance: NA
v_gene: TRBV29-1
d_gene: NA
CDR3aa: CSVTNLTYEQYF
CDR3nt: TGCAGCGTAACGAATCTAACCTACGAGCAGTACTTC

j_gene: TRBJ2-5
abundance: NA
v_gene: TRBV28
d_gene: NA
CDR3aa: CASSAVWGAETQYF
CDR3nt: TGTGCCAGCAGTGCCGTCTGGGGGGCGGAGACCCAGTACTTC

j_gene: TRBJ2-5
abundance: NA
v_gene: TRBV29-1
d_gene: TRBD2
CDR3aa: CSVAPGLAETQYF
CDR3nt: TGCAGCGTTGCCCCGGGACTAGCAGAGACCCAGTACTTC

j_gene: TRBJ2-7
abundance: NA
v_gene: TRBV18
d_gene: NA
CDR3aa: CASSPLGGRDEQYF
CDR3nt: TGTGCCAGCTCACCTTTAGGGGGGCGGGACGAGCAGTACTTC

j_gene: TRBJ2-1
abundance: NA
v_gene: TRBV5-8
d_gene: TRBD2
CDR3aa: CASRRLAGGYEQFF
CDR3nt: TGTGCCAGCAGAAGACTAGCGGGAGGCTATGAGCAGTTCTTC

j_gene: TRBJ1-1
abundance: NA
v_gene: TRBV7-6
d_gene: NA
CDR3aa: CASSISRAAEAFF
CDR3nt: TGTGCCAGCAGTATTTCACGGGCCGCTGAAGCTTTCTTT

j_gene: TRBJ2-5
abundance: once
v_gene: TRBV6-1
d_gene: TRBD2
CDR3aa: CASSEVRLAGGVETQYF
CDR3nt: TGTGCCAGCAGTGAAGTTAGACTAGCGGGAGGTGTTGAGACCCAGTACTTC

j_gene: TRBJ1-2
abundance: NA
v_gene: TRBV7-8
d_gene: TRBD1
CDR3aa: CASSFQGGSIYGYTF
CDR3nt: TGTGCCAGCAGCTTCCAGGGGGGCTCGATCTATGGCTACACCTTC

j_gene: TRBJ2-2
abundance: NA
v_gene: TRBV6-1
d_gene: NA
CDR3aa: CASSDQPGAGELFF
CDR3nt: TGTGCCAGCAGTGATCAACCTGGAGCCGGGGAGCTGTTTTTT

j_gene: TRBJ1-5
abundance: NA
v_gene: TRBV4-2
d_gene: NA
CDR3aa: CASSQESTNQPQHF
CDR3nt: TGTGCCAGCAGCCAAGAGAGCACCAATCAGCCCCAGCATTTT

j_gene: TRBJ2-7
abundance: NA
v_gene: TRBV19
d_gene: NA
CDR3aa: CASSTNSEGEQYF
CDR3nt: TGTGCCAGTAGTACCAATTCAGAGGGTGAGCAGTACTTC

j_gene: TRBJ2-5
abundance: NA
v_gene: TRBV5-6
d_gene: NA
CDR3aa: CASSQRETQYF
CDR3nt: TGTGCCAGCAGCCAACGCGAGACCCAGTACTTC

j_gene: TRBJ2-1
abundance: NA
v_gene: TRBV7-3
d_gene: TRBD2
CDR3aa: CASSSQGLAGGNEQFF
CDR3nt: TGTGCCAGCAGCTCACAGGGACTAGCGGGAGGGAATGAGCAGTTCTTC

j_gene: TRBJ2-7
abundance: NA
v_gene: TRBV10-3
d_gene: NA
CDR3aa: CAIGTQVKGSYEQYF
CDR3nt: TGTGCCATCGGAACCCAGGTTAAGGGCTCCTACGAGCAGTACTTC

j_gene: TRBJ2-7
abundance: NA
v_gene: TRBV5-1
d_gene: TRBD1
CDR3aa: CASSSHRDRPYEQYF
CDR3nt: TGCGCCAGCAGCTCGCACCGGGACAGACCTTACGAGCAGTACTTC

j_gene: TRBJ2-7
abundance: NA
v_gene: TRBV19
d_gene: TRBD2
CDR3aa: CASSMSLAGFYEQYF
CDR3nt: TGTGCCAGTAGTATGAGTCTAGCGGGATTCTACGAGCAGTACTTC